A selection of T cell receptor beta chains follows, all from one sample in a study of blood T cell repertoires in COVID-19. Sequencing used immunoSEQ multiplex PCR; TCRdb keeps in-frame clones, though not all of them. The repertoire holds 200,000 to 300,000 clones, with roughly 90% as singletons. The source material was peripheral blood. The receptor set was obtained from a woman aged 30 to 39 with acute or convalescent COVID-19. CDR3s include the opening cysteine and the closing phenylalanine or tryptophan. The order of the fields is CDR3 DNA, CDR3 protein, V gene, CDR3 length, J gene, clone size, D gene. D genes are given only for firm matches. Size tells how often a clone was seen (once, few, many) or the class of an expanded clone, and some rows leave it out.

DNA: TGCGCCAGCAGCCAAGTAGCATTGCAAACTAACTATGGCTACACCTTC; CDR3: CASSQVALQTNYGYTF; V: TRBV4-1; length: 16; J: TRBJ1-2; size: NA; D: NA
DNA: TGTGCCAGCAGCTTAACTGAGGTTTCGGGTAATGAAAAACTGTTTTTT; CDR3: CASSLTEVSGNEKLFF; V: TRBV5-8; length: 16; J: TRBJ1-4; size: NA; D: NA
DNA: TGTGCCTGGATCGGGGACAGGATAGAGAACACCGGGGAGCTGTTTTTT; CDR3: CAWIGDRIENTGELFF; V: TRBV30; length: 16; J: TRBJ2-2; size: NA; D: TRBD1
DNA: TGTGCCATCAGTGAGCAGGGTTGGAACTATGGCTACACCTTC; CDR3: CAISEQGWNYGYTF; V: TRBV10-3; length: 14; J: TRBJ1-2; size: NA; D: NA
DNA: TGTGCCAGCAGTACCCTGGAGGACTACGAGCAGTACTTC; CDR3: CASSTLEDYEQYF; V: TRBV2; length: 13; J: TRBJ2-7; size: few; D: NA
DNA: TGTGCCAGCAGCCCTCTGTTAGCGGGAATCAACGAGCAGTACTTC; CDR3: CASSPLLAGINEQYF; V: TRBV4-2; length: 15; J: TRBJ2-7; size: NA; D: TRBD2
DNA: TGTGCCAGCAAGACACAGGGTTCTTATCAGCCCCAGCATTTT; CDR3: CASKTQGSYQPQHF; V: TRBV5-6; length: 14; J: TRBJ1-5; size: NA; D: NA
DNA: TGTGCCAGCAGTTACTGGGGGACTAGCGGGATCTCAGATACGCAGTATTTT; CDR3: CASSYWGTSGISDTQYF; V: TRBV6-2/TRBV6-3; length: 17; J: TRBJ2-3; size: NA; D: TRBD2
DNA: TGTGCCAGCAGTTCAGGATCCAAAAACATTCAGTACTTC; CDR3: CASSSGSKNIQYF; V: TRBV6-4; length: 13; J: TRBJ2-4; size: NA; D: NA
DNA: TGTGCCAGCAGCCAACTAGGACTAGCGGGTAACAATGAGCAGTTCTTC; CDR3: CASSQLGLAGNNEQFF; V: TRBV3-1/TRBV3-2; length: 16; J: TRBJ2-1; size: NA; D: TRBD2
DNA: TGTGCCTGGAGTGTAAACGGTAAATTGTACGAGCAGTACTTC; CDR3: CAWSVNGKLYEQYF; V: TRBV30; length: 14; J: TRBJ2-7; size: NA; D: NA
DNA: TGTGCCAGCAGCGTAGCGACAGGGAACACCGGGGAGCTGTTTTTT; CDR3: CASSVATGNTGELFF; V: TRBV9; length: 15; J: TRBJ2-2; size: NA; D: NA
DNA: TGTGCCAGTAGTAACCCGGGTCAAGGCACTGAAGCTTTCTTT; CDR3: CASSNPGQGTEAFF; V: TRBV19; length: 14; J: TRBJ1-1; size: NA; D: NA
DNA: TGTGCCAGCAGCTCCTCGGGAGTAGGTTCGGATACGCAGTATTTT; CDR3: CASSSSGVGSDTQYF; V: TRBV11-3; length: 15; J: TRBJ2-3; size: NA; D: NA
DNA: TGCGCCAGCAGCTTGGCACTAGCTCTCAATGAGCAGTTCTTC; CDR3: CASSLALALNEQFF; V: TRBV5-1; length: 14; J: TRBJ2-1; size: once; D: NA
DNA: TGTGCCAGCAGCTTCGGGCCTGTGCGTCTCGGGAACGACAATGAGCAGTTCTTC; CDR3: CASSFGPVRLGNDNEQFF; V: TRBV7-2; length: 18; J: TRBJ2-1; size: NA; D: NA
DNA: TGTGCCAGCACCCAGGGCTACGAGCAGTACTTC; CDR3: CASTQGYEQYF; V: TRBV27; length: 11; J: TRBJ2-7; size: NA; D: NA
DNA: TGTGCCAGCAGCTTATCCTGGACAGCAAATGAAAAACTGTTTTTT; CDR3: CASSLSWTANEKLFF; V: TRBV7-9; length: 15; J: TRBJ1-4; size: NA; D: NA
DNA: TGTGCCAGCAGTAAAGCAGGGGAGACTGAAGCTTTCTTT; CDR3: CASSKAGETEAFF; V: TRBV6-2/TRBV6-3; length: 13; J: TRBJ1-1; size: NA; D: NA
DNA: TGTGCCAGCAGTTACGGGAGGAACTATGGCTACACCTTC; CDR3: CASSYGRNYGYTF; V: TRBV6-2/TRBV6-3; length: 13; J: TRBJ1-2; size: NA; D: NA
DNA: TGTGCCTGGAGCTTGGGGGGGGCTCCCTCTGGAAACACCATATATTTT; CDR3: CAWSLGGAPSGNTIYF; V: TRBV30; length: 16; J: TRBJ1-3; size: once; D: NA
DNA: TGTGCCAGCAGCTTAGCGTGGCAGGGCGGGATTTCACCCCTCCACTTT; CDR3: CASSLAWQGGISPLHF; V: TRBV7-8; length: 16; J: TRBJ1-6; size: NA; D: NA
DNA: TGTGCCACCAGTGAACCGGGATCCCTGGGAGATACGCAGTATTTT; CDR3: CATSEPGSLGDTQYF; V: TRBV24-1; length: 15; J: TRBJ2-3; size: NA; D: NA
DNA: TGTGCCAGCCGACAGGGGCGGCACGAGCAGTACTTC; CDR3: CASRQGRHEQYF; V: TRBV12-3/TRBV12-4; length: 12; J: TRBJ2-7; size: NA; D: TRBD1
DNA: TGCGCCAGCAGCCAACATAATCTTCTTAGCTCCTACAATGAGCAGTTCTTC; CDR3: CASSQHNLLSSYNEQFF; V: TRBV4-3; length: 17; J: TRBJ2-1; size: NA; D: NA